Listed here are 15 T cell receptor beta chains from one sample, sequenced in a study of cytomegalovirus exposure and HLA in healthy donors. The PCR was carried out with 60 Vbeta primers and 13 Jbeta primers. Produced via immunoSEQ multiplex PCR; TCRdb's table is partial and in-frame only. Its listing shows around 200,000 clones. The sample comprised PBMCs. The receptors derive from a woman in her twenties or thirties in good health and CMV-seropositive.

The CDR3 loop is CASSEQGGHGNTIYF. DNA for the CDR3: TGTGCCAGCAGTGAACAAGGGGGTCATGGAAACACCATATATTTT. The V and J genes are TRBV2 and TRBJ1-3, with D perhaps matching TRBD1 (6 bases). Trimming cost V 2 bases and J 3 bases, with 11 bases left between them. The CDR3 has 15 amino acids. Germline V gene sequence: CDR1 SNHLY, CDR2 FYNNEI. The complete variable domain, with remaining parts taken from reference TRBV2 and TRBJ1-3, reads EPEVTQTPSHQVTQMGQEVILRCVPISNHLYFYWYRQILGQKVEFLVSFYNNEISEKSEIFDDQFSVERPDGSNFTLKIRSTKLEDSAMYFCASSEQGGHGNTIYFGEGSWLTVV.

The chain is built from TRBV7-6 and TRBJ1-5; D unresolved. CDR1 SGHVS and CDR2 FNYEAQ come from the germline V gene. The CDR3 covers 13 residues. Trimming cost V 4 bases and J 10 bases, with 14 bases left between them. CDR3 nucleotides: TGTGCCAGCAGCTCGGGTCCGACTAAACCCCAGCATTTT. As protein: CASSSGPTKPQHF.

Here the CDR3 DNA reads TGCGCCAGCAGCCCTTTGGAGGGACTACTAGGGGGCGAGCAGTACTTC. This codes for CASSPLEGLLGGEQYF. The chain combines TRBV4-3 with TRBJ2-7; tentatively, D is TRBD2 (7 bases). The CDR3 is 16 amino acids. Trimming shortened V by 4 bases and J by 6 bases, and 22 bases separated the two germline ends. Germline CDR1 reads LGHNA; CDR2 reads YSLEER.

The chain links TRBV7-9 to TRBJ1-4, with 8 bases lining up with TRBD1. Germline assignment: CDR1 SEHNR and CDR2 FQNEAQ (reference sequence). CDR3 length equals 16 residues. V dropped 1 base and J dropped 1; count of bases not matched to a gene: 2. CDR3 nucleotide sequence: TGTGCCAGCAGCTTAGGAGACAGGGGAACTAATGAAAAACTGTTTTTT. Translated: CASSLGDRGTNEKLFF.

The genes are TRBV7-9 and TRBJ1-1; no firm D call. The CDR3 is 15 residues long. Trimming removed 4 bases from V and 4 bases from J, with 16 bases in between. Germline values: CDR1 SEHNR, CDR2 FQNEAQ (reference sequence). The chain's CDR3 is CASSSSDPGITEAFF. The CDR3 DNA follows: TGTGCCAGCAGCTCTTCCGACCCGGGGATCACTGAAGCTTTCTTT.

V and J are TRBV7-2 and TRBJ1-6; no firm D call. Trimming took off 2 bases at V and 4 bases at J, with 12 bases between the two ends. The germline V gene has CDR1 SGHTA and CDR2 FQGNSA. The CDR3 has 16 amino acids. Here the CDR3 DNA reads TGTGCCAGCAGCTTAACTCCGGGTCTTTATAATTCACCCCTCCACTTT. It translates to CASSLTPGLYNSPLHF.

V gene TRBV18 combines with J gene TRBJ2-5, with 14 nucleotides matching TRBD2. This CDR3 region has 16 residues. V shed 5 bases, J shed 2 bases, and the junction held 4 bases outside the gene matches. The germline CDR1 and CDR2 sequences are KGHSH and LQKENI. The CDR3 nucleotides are TGTGCCAGCTCATATGGACTAGCGGGGGGTCAAGAGACCCAGTACTTC. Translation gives CASSYGLAGGQETQYF.

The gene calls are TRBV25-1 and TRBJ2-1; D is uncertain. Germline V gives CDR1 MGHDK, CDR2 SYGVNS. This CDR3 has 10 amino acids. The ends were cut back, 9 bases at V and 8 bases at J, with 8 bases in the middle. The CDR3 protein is CASRSDEQFF. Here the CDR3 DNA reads TGTGCCAGTCGCAGTGATGAGCAGTTCTTC.

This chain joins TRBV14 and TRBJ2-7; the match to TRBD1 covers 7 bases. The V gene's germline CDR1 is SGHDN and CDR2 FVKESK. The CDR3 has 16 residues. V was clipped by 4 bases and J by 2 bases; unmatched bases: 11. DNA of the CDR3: TGTGCCAGCAGCCCCCGACAGGGATGGACCGCCTACGAGCAGTACTTC. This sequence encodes CASSPRQGWTAYEQYF. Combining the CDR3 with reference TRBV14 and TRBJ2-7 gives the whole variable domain EAGVTQFPSHSVIEKGQTVTLRCDPISGHDNLYWYRRVMGKEIKFLLHFVKESKQDESGMPNNRFLAERTGGTYSTLKVQPAELEDSGVYFCASSPRQGWTAYEQYFGPGTRLTVT.

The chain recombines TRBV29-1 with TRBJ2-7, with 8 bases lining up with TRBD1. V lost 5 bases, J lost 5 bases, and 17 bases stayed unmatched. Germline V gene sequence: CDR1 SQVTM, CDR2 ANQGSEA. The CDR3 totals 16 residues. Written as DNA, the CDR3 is TGCAGCGTTTATCTGTGGCAGGGGGCATCGGTGAACGAGCAGTACTTC. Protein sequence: CSVYLWQGASVNEQYF.

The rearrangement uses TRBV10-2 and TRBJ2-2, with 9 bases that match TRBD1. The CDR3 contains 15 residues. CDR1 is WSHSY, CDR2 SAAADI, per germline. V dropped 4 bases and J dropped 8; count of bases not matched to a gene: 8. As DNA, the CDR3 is TGCGCCAGCAGTGTTATGGGACAGGGATGGGGGGAGCTGTTTTTT. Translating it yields CASSVMGQGWGELFF.

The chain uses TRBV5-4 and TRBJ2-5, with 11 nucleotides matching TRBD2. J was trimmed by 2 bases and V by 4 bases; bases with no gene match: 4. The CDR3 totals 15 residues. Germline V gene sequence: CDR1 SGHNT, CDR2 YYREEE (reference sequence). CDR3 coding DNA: TGTGCCAGCAGCCAAAGGACTAGCGGGCAAGAGACCCAGTACTTC. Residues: CASSQRTSGQETQYF.

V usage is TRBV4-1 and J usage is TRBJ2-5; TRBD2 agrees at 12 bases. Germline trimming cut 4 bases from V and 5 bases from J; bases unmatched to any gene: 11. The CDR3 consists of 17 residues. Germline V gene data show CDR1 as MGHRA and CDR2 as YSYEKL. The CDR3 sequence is CASSPGLAGGVGETQYF. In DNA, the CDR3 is TGCGCCAGCAGCCCGGGACTAGCGGGTGGGGTAGGGGAGACCCAGTACTTC.

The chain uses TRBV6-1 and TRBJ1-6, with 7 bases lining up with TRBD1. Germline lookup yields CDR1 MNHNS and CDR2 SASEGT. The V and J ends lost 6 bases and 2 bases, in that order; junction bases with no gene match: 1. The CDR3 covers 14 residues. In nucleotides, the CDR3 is TGTGCCAGCAGGACAGGGCCCTATAATTCACCCCTCCACTTT. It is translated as CASRTGPYNSPLHF.

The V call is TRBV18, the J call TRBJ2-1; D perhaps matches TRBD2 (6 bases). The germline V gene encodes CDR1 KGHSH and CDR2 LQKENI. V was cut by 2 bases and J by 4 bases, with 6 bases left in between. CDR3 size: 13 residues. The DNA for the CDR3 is TGTGCCAGCTCACCAGGAGGGTACAATGAGCAGTTCTTC. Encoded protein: CASSPGGYNEQFF. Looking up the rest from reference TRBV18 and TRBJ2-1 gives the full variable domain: NAGVMQNPRHLVRRRGQEARLRCSPMKGHSHVYWYRQLPEEGLKFMVYLQKENIIDESGMPKERFSAEFPKEGPSILRIQQVVRGDSAAYFCASSPGGYNEQFFGPGTRLTVL.